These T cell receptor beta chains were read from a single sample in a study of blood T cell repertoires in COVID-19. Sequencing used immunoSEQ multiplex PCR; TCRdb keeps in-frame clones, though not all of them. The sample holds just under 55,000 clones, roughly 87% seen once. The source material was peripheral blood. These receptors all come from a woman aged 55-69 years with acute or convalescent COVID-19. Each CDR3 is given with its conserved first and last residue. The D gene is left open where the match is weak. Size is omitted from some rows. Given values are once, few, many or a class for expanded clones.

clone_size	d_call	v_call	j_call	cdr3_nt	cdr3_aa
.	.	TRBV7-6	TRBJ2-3	TGTGCCAGCAGCTTAGGTGGGGGGGCAGAAACAGATACGCAGTATTTT	CASSLGGGAETDTQYF
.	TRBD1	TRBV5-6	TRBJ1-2	TGTGCCAGCAGCTATCAGGGGGCTAACTATGGCTACACCTTC	CASSYQGANYGYTF
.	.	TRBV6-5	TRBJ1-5	TGTGCCAGCAGCTGGGGACAAGCTAATCAGCCCCAGCATTTT	CASSWGQANQPQHF
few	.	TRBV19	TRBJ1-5	TGTGCCAGTAGTTGGGATTCCGGACTAATTAATCAGCCCCAGCATTTT	CASSWDSGLINQPQHF
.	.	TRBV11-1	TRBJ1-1	TGTGCCAGCAGCCGAAACACGGGCACTGAAGCTTTCTTT	CASSRNTGTEAFF
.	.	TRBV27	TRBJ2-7	TGTGCCAGCAAGGACGAGCACAGGGTCCACGAGCAGTACTTC	CASKDEHRVHEQYF
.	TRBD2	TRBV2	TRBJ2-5	TGTGCCAGCAGTCTATCAAGCGGGGGGCCGAAGGAGACCCAGTACTTC	CASSLSSGGPKETQYF
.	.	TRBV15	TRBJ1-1	TGTGCCACCAGCGCCCAGACAGAGAACACTGAAGCTTTCTTT	CATSAQTENTEAFF
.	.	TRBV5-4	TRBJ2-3	TGTGCCAGCAGCTTGGAAGGACGTAGGGGGTTAGATACGCAGTATTTT	CASSLEGRRGLDTQYF
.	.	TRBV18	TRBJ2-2	TGTGCCAGCTCACTACGGGGAGAGAACACCGGGGAGCTGTTTTTT	CASSLRGENTGELFF
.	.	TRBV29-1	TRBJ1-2	TGCAGCGCCCGAAAGAGGGAAAACTATGGCTACACCTTC	CSARKRENYGYTF
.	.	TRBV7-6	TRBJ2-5	TGTGCCAGCAGCTATCCGGGACACGACCAAGAGACCCAGTACTTC	CASSYPGHDQETQYF
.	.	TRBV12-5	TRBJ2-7	TGTGCTAGTGCCGGGTGGACCTACGAGCAGTACTTC	CASAGWTYEQYF
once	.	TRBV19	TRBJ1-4	TGTGCCAGTAGTTCAGGCGCGACTAATGAAAAACTGTTTTTT	CASSSGATNEKLFF
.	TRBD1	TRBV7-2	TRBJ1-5	TGTGCCAGCAGCCCGGAGACAGGGGGCGGTAATCAGCCCCAGCATTTT	CASSPETGGGNQPQHF
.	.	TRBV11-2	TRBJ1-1	TGTGCCAGCAGCTTCCAGGGGCTACGAACTGAAGCTTTCTTT	CASSFQGLRTEAFF
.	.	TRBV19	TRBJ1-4	TGTGCCAGTAGCTTTCCGGGACAACTTGCAACTAATGAAAAACTGTTTTTT	CASSFPGQLATNEKLFF
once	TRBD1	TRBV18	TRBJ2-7	TGTGCCAGCTCACCGGGACAGGGCGCCTACGAGCAGTACTTC	CASSPGQGAYEQYF
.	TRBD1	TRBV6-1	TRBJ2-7	TGTGCCAGCAGCCGCGGGACAGGGGGCTTCTACGAGCAGTACTTC	CASSRGTGGFYEQYF
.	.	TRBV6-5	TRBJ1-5	TGTGCCAGCAGCGGCGCAGGGTACCGGGCTCAGCCCCAGCATTTT	CASSGAGYRAQPQHF
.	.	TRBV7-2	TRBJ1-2	TGTGCCAGCAGCTTAGATTTGGCTGGCTACACCTTC	CASSLDLAGYTF
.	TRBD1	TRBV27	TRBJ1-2	TGTGCCAGCAGACGACAGGGGGCGGGTGGTGGCTACACCTTC	CASRRQGAGGGYTF
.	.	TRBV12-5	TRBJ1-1	TGTGCTAGTGGTTTGTCGGAGGGAGGAACTGAAGCTTTCTTT	CASGLSEGGTEAFF
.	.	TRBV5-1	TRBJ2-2	TGCGCCAGCAGCTTGGTAGGGGGTACCGTGGAGCTGTTTTTT	CASSLVGGTVELFF
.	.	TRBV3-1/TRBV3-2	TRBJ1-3	TGTGCCAGCAGCCATCGGTCTTCCTCTGGAAACACCATATATTTT	CASSHRSSSGNTIYF
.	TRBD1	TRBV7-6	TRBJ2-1	TGTGCCAGCACCTATAGCCCGGGACAGGGCAATGAGCAGTTCTTC	CASTYSPGQGNEQFF
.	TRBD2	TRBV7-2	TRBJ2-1	TGTGCCAGCACACCGGGGGGGTATGGAAAGGACAATGAGCAGTTCTTC	CASTPGGYGKDNEQFF
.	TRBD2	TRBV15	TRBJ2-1	TGTGCCACCAGCACCCGGACTAGCGGGGTAGGGCAGTTCTTC	CATSTRTSGVGQFF